The 8 T cell receptor beta chains below come from one sample, sequenced in a study of blood T cell repertoires in COVID-19. This table comes from immunoSEQ multiplex PCR, and its TCRdb copy is limited to in-frame clones, with some not included. The sample shows about 210,000 clones, approximately 91% of them seen only once. Sequencing used peripheral blood. All receptors come from a man aged 40-49 years with acute or convalescent COVID-19.

V gene TRBV7-9 combines with J gene TRBJ2-5; 7 nucleotides match TRBD2. In germline, CDR1 is SEHNR, CDR2 FQNEAQ (reference sequence). The junction had 7 bases not matched to a gene; V was cut back by 8 bases and J by 4 bases. The CDR3 contains 13 residues. The CDR3 sequence is CASLGLAGETQYF. CDR3 sequence (DNA): TGTGCCAGCTTGGGATTAGCGGGAGAGACCCAGTACTTC.

The V gene is TRBV6-5, the J gene TRBJ1-6, with 8 bases fitting TRBD1. V lost 4 bases, J lost 10 bases, and 9 bases stayed unmatched. CDR1 and CDR2 (germline): MNHEY, SVGAGI. The CDR3 is made up of 15 amino acids. In nucleotides, the CDR3 is TGTGCCAGCAGTTCGACAGGGGATTTGAGGTCACCCCTCCACTTT. It codes for CASSSTGDLRSPLHF.

Written as DNA, the CDR3 is TGTGCCAGCAGTGGACAGGGAGATCAGCCCCAGCATTTT. Translated, it gives CASSGQGDQPQHF. The chain has TRBV12-3 or TRBV12-4 and TRBJ1-5; 8 bases align to TRBD1. The CDR3 has 13 residues. V lost 5 bases, J lost 5 bases, and 2 bases stayed unmatched.

CDR3 protein: CASSETTRSLYEQYF. For the CDR3, the DNA is TGTGCCAGCAGTGAAACCACCCGGAGCCTCTACGAGCAGTACTTC. The chain employs TRBV2 and TRBJ2-7; D is ambiguous. The CDR3 runs 15 residues. CDR1 SNHLY and CDR2 FYNNEI come from the germline V gene. Trimming took 2 bases from V and 3 from J, leaving 14 bases between them. Complete variable domain (other parts from reference TRBV2 and TRBJ2-7): EPEVTQTPSHQVTQMGQEVILRCVPISNHLYFYWYRQILGQKVEFLVSFYNNEISEKSEIFDDQFSVERPDGSNFTLKIRSTKLEDSAMYFCASSETTRSLYEQYFGPGTRLTVT.

This clone is a singleton in its sample. This chain connects TRBV6-1 to TRBJ1-2; possible D gene TRBD1, 5 bases. V was trimmed by 0 bases and J by 8 bases, leaving 16 bases between them. The CDR3 length is 15 residues. The V gene's germline CDR1 is MNHNS and CDR2 SASEGT. The CDR3 spells CASSEASVGREGYTF. The CDR3 nucleotides are TGTGCCAGCAGTGAAGCGTCCGTAGGCAGGGAAGGCTACACCTTC.

The chain recombines TRBV7-9 with TRBJ1-1; 7 bases map to TRBD1. This CDR3 is built from 16 residues. Unmatched junction bases numbered 7, after V lost 2 bases and J lost 1 base. Germline V gene data show CDR1 as SEHNR and CDR2 as FQNEAQ (reference sequence). The CDR3 region is CASSLTSTGTNTEAFF. The CDR3 bases are TGTGCCAGCAGCTTAACATCGACAGGGACGAACACTGAAGCTTTCTTT.

The chain uses TRBV28 and TRBJ2-2; TRBD1 agrees at 9 bases. The germline V gene encodes CDR1 MDHEN and CDR2 SYDVKM. Germline trimming cut 2 bases from V and 6 bases from J; bases unmatched to any gene: 4. There are 15 residues in the CDR3. The CDR3 sequence is CASSLGDRAAGELFF. The CDR3 DNA follows: TGTGCCAGCAGTTTAGGGGACAGGGCGGCCGGGGAGCTGTTTTTT.

In this sample, this clone turned up once. The chain has TRBV20-1 and TRBJ2-5; D gene ambiguous. The germline V and J ends were trimmed by 5 bases and 5 bases, with 9 bases remaining between them. Looked up from germline, CDR1 is DFQATT and CDR2 is SNEGSKA (reference sequence). This CDR3 region has 11 residues. CDR3 sequence: CSAPTLETQYF. The CDR3 coding sequence is TGCAGTGCTCCAACTTTGGAGACCCAGTACTTC.